The 17 T cell receptor beta chains given below trace back to one sample, sequenced in a study of identifying expanded T cells in peripheral blood. Sequencing was performed with immunoSEQ multiplex PCR; in TCRdb, only in-frame clones are kept and a portion is missing. The sample contains about 84,000 clones, about 86% of which appear only once. Sequencing was done on a sample of blood. These receptors came from a person aged 18 to 75 in good health.

This chain joins TRBV6-6 and TRBJ1-2; D possibly corresponds to TRBD1 (6 bases). Trimming left V 6 bases short and J 2 bases short, with 13 bases between. There are 14 residues in the CDR3. Germline CDR1 is MNHNY and CDR2 is SVGAGI (reference sequence). DNA for the CDR3: TGTGCCAGCAGGACGTTAGACAGGAACTATGGCTACACCTTC. Its protein is CASRTLDRNYGYTF.

This chain connects TRBV7-2 to TRBJ2-5, with no clear D. V shed 5 bases and J shed 5 bases, with 12 bases lying between them. The germline gives CDR1 SGHTA, CDR2 FQGNSA. This CDR3 region has 13 residues. For the CDR3, the DNA is TGTGCCAGCAGCCCTTCCCTAGAGGAGACCCAGTACTTC. Translated, it gives CASSPSLEETQYF.

The CDR3 bases are TGTGCCTGGAGAGCAGGTGTTGACACCGGGGAGCTGTTTTTT. This gives the protein CAWRAGVDTGELFF. This chain uses TRBV30 with TRBJ2-2; D gene unclear. Germline lookup yields CDR1 GTSNPN and CDR2 SVGIG (reference sequence). V shed 3 bases and J shed 3 bases, with 11 bases lying between them. The CDR3 is made up of 14 amino acids.

This chain links TRBV4-1 with TRBJ2-7, with D possibly TRBD2 on 6 matching bases. Germline values: CDR1 MGHRA, CDR2 YSYEKL. Trimming took 4 bases from V and 3 from J, leaving 16 bases between them. The CDR3 runs to 15 residues. CDR3 DNA: TGCGCCAGCAGCCCGGGGGACGGATCAGACTACGAGCAGTACTTC. Translation gives CASSPGDGSDYEQYF.

CDR3 DNA sequence: TGCGCCAGCAGCTTACGAACCGGGACAGCAGGTAAAGGCTACACCTTC. Protein sequence: CASSLRTGTAGKGYTF. This chain joins TRBV5-1 and TRBJ1-2, with TRBD1 matching 7 bases. Per germline, CDR1 SGHRS and CDR2 YFSETQ. This CDR3 comprises 16 residues. After removal of 2 bases from V and 8 bases from J, the junction contained 15 bases not matched to a gene.

The chain is built from TRBV7-9 and TRBJ1-1, with TRBD1 as a possible D gene (6 bases). V lost 6 bases and J 0 bases, leaving 20 bases between the germline ends. The germline gives CDR1 SEHNR, CDR2 FQNEAQ (reference sequence). CDR3 length equals 17 residues. DNA of the CDR3: TGTGCCAGCAGGTACTCTACAGGGAGGCCCATGAACACTGAAGCTTTCTTT. Translating it yields CASRYSTGRPMNTEAFF. Full variable domain (outside the CDR3, taken from reference TRBV7-9 and TRBJ1-1): DTGVSQNPRHKITKRGQNVTFRCDPISEHNRLYWYRQTLGQGPEFLTYFQNEAQLEKSRLLSDRFSAERPKGSFSTLEIQRTEQGDSAMYLCASRYSTGRPMNTEAFFGQGTRLTVV.

The rearrangement uses TRBV18 and TRBJ2-2; a possible D gene is TRBD1 (6 bases). The CDR3 length is 18 residues. The V end was cut by 4 bases, the J end by 4 bases, with 22 bases between. Germline loops: CDR1 KGHSH, CDR2 LQKENI. The CDR3 loop reads CASSQALPGAMSTGELFF. Here the CDR3 DNA reads TGTGCCAGCTCACAAGCCCTCCCAGGGGCAATGAGCACCGGGGAGCTGTTTTTT. Full variable domain (rest looked up from reference TRBV18 and TRBJ2-2): NAGVMQNPRHLVRRRGQEARLRCSPMKGHSHVYWYRQLPEEGLKFMVYLQKENIIDESGMPKERFSAEFPKEGPSILRIQQVVRGDSAAYFCASSQALPGAMSTGELFFGEGSRLTVL.

In its sample, this clone ranks as medium-sized. Other DNA sequences from this sample encode an identical CDR3 as well. J is TRBJ1-2 and V is TRBV5-4; 7 bases align to TRBD1. The CDR3 loop spans 17 amino acids. CDR1 SGHNT and CDR2 YYREEE come from the germline V gene (reference sequence). V was clipped by 4 bases and J by 4 bases; unmatched bases: 16. This chain's CDR3 is CASSPELLRGQGYGYTF. For the CDR3, the DNA is TGTGCCAGCAGCCCGGAATTATTAAGGGGGCAGGGCTATGGCTACACCTTC.

CDR3 sequence reads: CASSLGLTQIFYGYTF. In DNA, the CDR3 is TGTGCCAGCAGCTTAGGTCTAACGCAGATCTTCTATGGCTACACCTTC. The chain employs TRBV7-9 and TRBJ1-2; no definite D call. The CDR3 runs 16 residues. CDR1 is SEHNR and CDR2 is FQNEAQ in the germline V gene (reference sequence). The germline V and J ends were trimmed by 1 base and 4 bases, with 16 bases remaining between them.

This chain uses TRBV29-1 with TRBJ1-4; 7 nucleotides line up with TRBD1. The CDR3 runs 12 residues. From germline, CDR1 is SQVTM and CDR2 ANQGSEA. J lost 6 bases, V lost 8 bases, and 6 bases had no gene match. CDR3 amino acids: CSIQGNDEKLFF. The CDR3, as DNA: TGCAGCATACAGGGGAACGATGAAAAACTGTTTTTT.

The chain joins TRBV18 to TRBJ2-7; 7 bases align to TRBD1. The germline CDR1 and CDR2 sequences are KGHSH and LQKENI. The junction had 13 bases not matched to a gene; V was cut back by 3 bases and J by 5 bases. CDR3 length: 16 residues. CDR3 region: CASSPPKVGTAHEQYF. CDR3 sequence (DNA): TGTGCCAGCTCACCCCCAAAAGTGGGGACAGCTCACGAGCAGTACTTC.

This clone has just one count. The chain uses TRBV6-6 and TRBJ1-2; no clear D. Trimming pared 2 bases from V and 3 bases from J, leaving 4 bases between. In germline, CDR1 is MNHNY, CDR2 SVGAGI (reference sequence). This CDR3 region has 12 residues. The CDR3 loop reads CASSYGDYGYTF. The CDR3 coding sequence is TGTGCCAGCAGTTACGGGGACTATGGCTACACCTTC.

V gene TRBV6-5 combines with J gene TRBJ1-1; D is unclear. The germline V gene encodes CDR1 MNHEY and CDR2 SVGAGI. This CDR3 contains 15 residues. The V and J ends lost 5 bases and 4 bases respectively, with 17 bases between them. In DNA form, the CDR3 reads TGTGCCAGCAGTGCGTACAGAGCTTCGACCACTGAAGCTTTCTTT. Amino acids: CASSAYRASTTEAFF.

J is TRBJ2-1 and V is TRBV7-2; D may correspond to TRBD1 or TRBD2 (5 bases each). CDR1 SGHTA and CDR2 FQGNSA come from the germline V gene. The V end was cut by 1 base, the J end by 7 bases, with 17 bases between. This CDR3 region has 16 residues. The CDR3 sequence: CASSLGTGQGINEQFF. CDR3 sequence (DNA): TGTGCCAGCAGCTTAGGTACGGGGCAGGGAATAAATGAGCAGTTCTTC.

Of note for this clone: Other DNA sequences from this sample encode an identical CDR3 as well. CDR3: CASSLGGAYGYTF. The CDR3 region has the DNA TGTGCCAGCAGCTTAGGGGGGGCCTATGGCTACACCTTC. J is TRBJ1-2 and V is TRBV11-2; TRBD1 might be the D (6 bases). Trimming removed 1 base at V and 4 bases at J, with 7 bases between. The CDR3 runs to 13 residues. The V gene's germline CDR1 is SGHAT and CDR2 FQNNGV.

The rearrangement links TRBV6-5 to TRBJ2-2; D tentatively fits TRBD1 or TRBD2 (6 bases each). Germline CDR1 is MNHEY and CDR2 is SVGAGI. The CDR3 is made up of 15 amino acids. V was shortened by 2 bases and J by 4 bases, with 11 bases between the two germline ends. The CDR3 spells CASSYPGATTGELFF. The CDR3 region has the DNA TGTGCCAGCAGTTACCCGGGGGCGACCACCGGGGAGCTGTTTTTT.

The gene calls are TRBV15 and TRBJ1-5, with TRBD1 identical over 11 bases. Germline CDR1 reads LNHNV; CDR2 reads YYDKDF (reference sequence). After removal of 3 bases from V and 6 bases from J, the junction contained 16 bases not matched to a gene. This CDR3 has 19 residues. CDR3 in DNA: TGTGCCACCAGCAGGAGCTTCCTACGGACAGGGGGCCGGGGTCAGCCCCAGCATTTT. This translates into CATSRSFLRTGGRGQPQHF.